A few counts support the clone carrying this T cell receptor (beta chain). The antigen is not known. Each CDR3 protein is one row after TCRdb ran MiXCR on the RT-PCR reads. This table holds about 700,000 distinct CDR3 sequences, about 15% found once. The sample belongs to a study of response to subunit inactivated influenza vaccine. Study outcomes and limitations: It was the authors' suggestion that each seasonal influenza vaccination recruits few new T cells.

CDR1 and CDR2 (germline): SGHAT, FQNNGV. The CDR3 extends over 15 amino acids. Trimming stripped 1 base from V and 2 bases from J, with 11 bases between. The sequences come from PBMCs from blood, collected 14 days before vaccination. This sequence originates from a man aged 45-65 years who received an inactivated influenza vaccine. This chain uses TRBV11-2 with TRBJ2-5; the D is unclear. This chain's CDR3 is CASSLVVRVQETQYF. CDR3 sequence (DNA): TGTGCCAGCAGCTTAGTTGTCCGGGTACAAGAGACCCAGTACTTC. The full variable domain, rest sourced from reference TRBV11-2 and TRBJ2-5, is EAGVAQSPRYKIIEKRQSVAFWCNPISGHATLYWYQQILGQGPKLLIQFQNNGVVDDSQLPKDRFSAERLKGVDSTLKIQPAKLEDSAVYLCASSLVVRVQETQYFGPGTRLLVL.